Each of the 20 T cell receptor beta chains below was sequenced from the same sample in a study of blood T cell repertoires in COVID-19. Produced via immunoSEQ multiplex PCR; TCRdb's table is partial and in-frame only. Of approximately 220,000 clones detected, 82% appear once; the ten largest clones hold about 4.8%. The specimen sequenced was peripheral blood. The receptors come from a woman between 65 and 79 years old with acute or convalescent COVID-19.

CDR3 loop: CAISTGGDNSPLHF. In DNA form, the CDR3 reads TGTGCCATCAGCACAGGGGGAGATAATTCACCCCTCCACTTT. The chain uses TRBV10-3 and TRBJ1-6; TRBD1 aligns across 8 bases. The CDR3 contains 14 residues. CDR1 and CDR2 (germline): ENHRY, SYGVKD. Trimming cost V 6 bases and J 5 bases; bases outside gene matches: 3.

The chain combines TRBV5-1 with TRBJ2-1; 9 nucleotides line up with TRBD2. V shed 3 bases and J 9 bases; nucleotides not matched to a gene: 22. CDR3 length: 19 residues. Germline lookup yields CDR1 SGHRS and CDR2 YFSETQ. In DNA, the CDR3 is TGCGCCAGCAGCTCAATGGGTTCGTCAGGGACTAGCAGAGGTCCTGAGCAGTTCTTC. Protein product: CASSSMGSSGTSRGPEQFF.

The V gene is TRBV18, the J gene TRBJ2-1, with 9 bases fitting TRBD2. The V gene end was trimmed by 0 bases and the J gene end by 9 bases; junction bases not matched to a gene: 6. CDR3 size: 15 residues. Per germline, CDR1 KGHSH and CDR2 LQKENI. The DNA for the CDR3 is TGTGCCAGCTCACCACCAGCGGGGGGCAGCGGTGAGCAGTTCTTC. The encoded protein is CASSPPAGGSGEQFF. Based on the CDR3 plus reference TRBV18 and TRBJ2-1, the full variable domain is NAGVMQNPRHLVRRRGQEARLRCSPMKGHSHVYWYRQLPEEGLKFMVYLQKENIIDESGMPKERFSAEFPKEGPSILRIQQVVRGDSAAYFCASSPPAGGSGEQFFGPGTRLTVL.

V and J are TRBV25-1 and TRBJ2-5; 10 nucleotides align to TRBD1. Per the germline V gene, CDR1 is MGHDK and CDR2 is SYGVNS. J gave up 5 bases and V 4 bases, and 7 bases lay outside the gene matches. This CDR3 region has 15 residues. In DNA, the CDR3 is TGTGCCAGCAGTGTCGGACAGGGGGTCGGTGAGACCCAGTACTTC. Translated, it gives CASSVGQGVGETQYF.

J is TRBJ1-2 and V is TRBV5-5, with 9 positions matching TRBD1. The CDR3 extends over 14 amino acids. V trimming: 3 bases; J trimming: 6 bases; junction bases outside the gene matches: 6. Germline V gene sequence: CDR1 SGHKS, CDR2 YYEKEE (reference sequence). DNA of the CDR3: TGTGCCAGCAGCTCTACCTGGACAGGGGATGGCTACACCTTC. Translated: CASSSTWTGDGYTF.

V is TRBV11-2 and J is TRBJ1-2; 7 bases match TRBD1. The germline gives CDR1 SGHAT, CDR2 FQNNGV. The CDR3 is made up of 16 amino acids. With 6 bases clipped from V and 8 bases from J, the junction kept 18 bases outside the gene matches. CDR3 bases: TGTGCCAGCAGTATTACGACAGGGTTTGATTCGGGGGGCTACACCTTC. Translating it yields CASSITTGFDSGGYTF.

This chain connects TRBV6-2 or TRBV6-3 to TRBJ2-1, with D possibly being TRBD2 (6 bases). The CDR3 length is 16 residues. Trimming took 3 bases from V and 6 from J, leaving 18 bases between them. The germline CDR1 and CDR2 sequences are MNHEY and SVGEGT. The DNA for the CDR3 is TGTGCCAGCAGTTATCGACTAGGAACCGGTGCCAATGAGCAGTTCTTC. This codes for CASSYRLGTGANEQFF.

Here the CDR3 DNA reads TGTGCCAGCAGCCAGCAGGGTCAGGCCGGGGAGCTGTTTTTT. Protein sequence: CASSQQGQAGELFF. The gene calls are TRBV3-1 (or the pseudogene TRBV3-2) and TRBJ2-2; perhaps TRBD1 as D (5 bases). Germline CDR1 LGHDT, CDR2 YNNKEL (reference sequence). This CDR3 is 14 amino acids long. V was cut by 3 bases and J by 6 bases, with 11 bases left in between.

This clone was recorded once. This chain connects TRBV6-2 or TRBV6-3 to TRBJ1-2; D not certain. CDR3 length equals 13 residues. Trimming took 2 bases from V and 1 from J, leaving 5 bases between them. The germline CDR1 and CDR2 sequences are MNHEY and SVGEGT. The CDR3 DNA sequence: TGTGCCAGCAGTTACATCCGTAACTATGGCTACACCTTC. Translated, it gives CASSYIRNYGYTF.

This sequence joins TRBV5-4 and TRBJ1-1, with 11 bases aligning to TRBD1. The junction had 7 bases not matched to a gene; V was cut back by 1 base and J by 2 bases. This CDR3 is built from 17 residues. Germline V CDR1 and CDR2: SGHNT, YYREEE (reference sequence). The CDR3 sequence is CASSLPPRTGGNTEAFF. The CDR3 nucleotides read TGTGCCAGCAGCTTGCCCCCTAGGACAGGGGGCAACACTGAAGCTTTCTTT.

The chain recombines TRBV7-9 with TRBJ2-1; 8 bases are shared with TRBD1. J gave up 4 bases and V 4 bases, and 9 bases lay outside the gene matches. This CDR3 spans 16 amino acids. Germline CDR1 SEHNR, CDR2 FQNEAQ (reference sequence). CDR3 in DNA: TGTGCCAGCAGCTCCCCCCGGGACAGGAGTTACAATGAGCAGTTCTTC. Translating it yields CASSSPRDRSYNEQFF.

The CDR3 region is CASTLNRLVESNQPQHF. The CDR3 nucleotides are TGTGCCAGTACCCTGAACAGGTTGGTCGAGAGCAATCAGCCCCAGCATTTT. V is TRBV19 and J is TRBJ1-5; a possible D gene is TRBD1 (5 bases). The germline V and J ends were trimmed by 7 bases and 1 base, with 20 bases remaining between them. CDR1 is LNHDA, CDR2 SQIVND, per germline (reference sequence). The length of the CDR3 is 17 residues.

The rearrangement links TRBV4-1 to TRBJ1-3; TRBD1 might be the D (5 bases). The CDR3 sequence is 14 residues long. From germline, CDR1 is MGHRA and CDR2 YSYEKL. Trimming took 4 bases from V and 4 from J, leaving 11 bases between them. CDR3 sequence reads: CASSRQGAGNTIYF. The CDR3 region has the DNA TGCGCCAGCAGCCGCCAGGGCGCGGGAAACACCATATATTTT.

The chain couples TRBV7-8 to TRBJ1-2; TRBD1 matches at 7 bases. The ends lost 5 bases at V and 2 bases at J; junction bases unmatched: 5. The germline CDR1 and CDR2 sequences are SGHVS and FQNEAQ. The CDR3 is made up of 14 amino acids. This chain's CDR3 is CASSPGTANYGYTF. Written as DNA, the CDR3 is TGTGCCAGCAGCCCAGGGACAGCGAACTATGGCTACACCTTC. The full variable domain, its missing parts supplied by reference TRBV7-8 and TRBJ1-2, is GAGVSQSPRYKVAKRGQDVALRCDPISGHVSLFWYQQALGQGPEFLTYFQNEAQLDKSGLPSDRFFAERPEGSVSTLKIQRTQQEDSAVYLCASSPGTANYGYTFGSGTRLTVV.

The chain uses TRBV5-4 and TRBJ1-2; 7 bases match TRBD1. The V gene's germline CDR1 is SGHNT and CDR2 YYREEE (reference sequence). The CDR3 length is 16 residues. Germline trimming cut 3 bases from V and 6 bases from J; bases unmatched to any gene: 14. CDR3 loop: CASSWAATGVENGYTF. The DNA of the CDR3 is TGTGCCAGCAGCTGGGCAGCCACAGGGGTAGAAAATGGCTACACCTTC.

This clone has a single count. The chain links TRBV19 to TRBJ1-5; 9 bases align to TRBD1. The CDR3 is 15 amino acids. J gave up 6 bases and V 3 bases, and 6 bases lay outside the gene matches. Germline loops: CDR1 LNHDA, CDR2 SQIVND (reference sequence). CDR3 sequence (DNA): TGTGCCAGTAGTATTCCGACAGGGGGGGCTCAGCCCCAGCATTTT. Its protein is CASSIPTGGAQPQHF.

The CDR3 sequence: CASSDPGTSMETQYF. CDR3 bases: TGCGCCAGCAGTGATCCAGGGACTAGTATGGAGACCCAGTACTTC. The rearrangement uses TRBV10-2 and TRBJ2-5; 8 bases align to TRBD2. The germline V gene encodes CDR1 WSHSY and CDR2 SAAADI. Trimming cost V 3 bases and J 5 bases; bases outside gene matches: 8. The CDR3 runs to 15 residues.

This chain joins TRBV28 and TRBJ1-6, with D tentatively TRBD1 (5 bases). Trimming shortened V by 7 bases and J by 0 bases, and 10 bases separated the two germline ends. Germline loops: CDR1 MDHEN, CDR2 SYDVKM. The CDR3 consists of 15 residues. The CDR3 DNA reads TGTGCCAGCATTGGGGGGAGCTCCTATAATTCACCCCTCCACTTT. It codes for CASIGGSSYNSPLHF.

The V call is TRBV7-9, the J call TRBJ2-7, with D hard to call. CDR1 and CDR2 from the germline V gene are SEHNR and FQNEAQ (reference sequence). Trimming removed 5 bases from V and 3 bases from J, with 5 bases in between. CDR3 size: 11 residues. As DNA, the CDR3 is TGTGCCAGCAGCAACAACTACGAGCAGTACTTC. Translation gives CASSNNYEQYF.

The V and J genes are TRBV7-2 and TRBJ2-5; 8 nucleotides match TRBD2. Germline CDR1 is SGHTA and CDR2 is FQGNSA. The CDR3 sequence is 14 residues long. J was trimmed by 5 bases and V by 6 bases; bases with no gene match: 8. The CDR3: CASSTSGGRETQYF. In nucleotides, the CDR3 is TGTGCCAGCAGTACCTCGGGGGGGCGGGAGACCCAGTACTTC.